This record concerns one T cell receptor beta chain sequence. The data derive from a study of cytomegalovirus exposure and HLA in healthy donors. The PCR contained 60 Vbeta and 13 Jbeta primers. TCRdb keeps only in-frame clones here, not all; method: immunoSEQ multiplex PCR. The sample has over 150,000 clones, 70% to 80% seen once. Germline V gene data show CDR1 as SGHAT and CDR2 as FQNNGV. Trimming cost V 5 bases and J 7 bases; bases outside gene matches: 15. CDR3 length: 16 residues. This receptor was taken from a man aged 18 to 30 in good health and CMV-seropositive. This chain joins TRBV11-2 and TRBJ2-7; 9 bases match TRBD2. The sequenced sample was PBMCs. The CDR3 DNA reads TGTGCCAGCAGCCCCACCGGGACTAGCTTGCTGGGGGAGCAGTACTTC. Translation: CASSPTGTSLLGEQYF.